This is a list of T cell receptor beta chains from one sample in a study of blood T cell repertoires in COVID-19. Only in-frame clones appear in the TCRdb table, and some are missing; sequencing was by immunoSEQ multiplex PCR. Of approximately 15,000 clones in the sample, about 83% are singletons; the top ten hold about 18%. The specimen was peripheral blood. The receptors shown here come from a human donor with active COVID-19. The donor label of this sample is uncertain. Both conserved end residues are part of each CDR3. A D gene is named only where the DNA matches it firmly. Where a row states a size, it is once, few, many or the class of an expanded clone; other rows omit it.

d_call,v_call,j_call,clone_size,cdr3_nt,cdr3_aa
TRBD2,TRBV27,TRBJ2-3,NA,TGTGCCAGCAGTTCGGGACTAGCGGGGACTAGCACAGATACGCAGTATTTT,CASSSGLAGTSTDTQYF
TRBD1,TRBV3-1/TRBV3-2,TRBJ2-1,once,TGTGCCAGCAGCCCGACCGGGACAGGGGGCATTGAGCAGTTCTTC,CASSPTGTGGIEQFF
TRBD1,TRBV6-4,TRBJ2-1,NA,TGTGCCAGCAGTGACACTGACAGGGGGCAAGATGAGCAGTTCTTC,CASSDTDRGQDEQFF
TRBD1,TRBV29-1,TRBJ1-1,NA,TGCAGCGTCCACAGGGGTAGCCTCATGAACACTGAAGCTTTCTTT,CSVHRGSLMNTEAFF
TRBD1,TRBV5-4,TRBJ1-2,NA,TGTGCCAGCAGCTTGCAGGGGGCAGGTGGCTACACCTTC,CASSLQGAGGYTF
TRBD2,TRBV2,TRBJ2-5,NA,TGTGCCAGCAGACCCCGGGGGGGCGGGGACCTAACCCAGTACTTC,CASRPRGGGDLTQYF
NA,TRBV29-1,TRBJ2-5,NA,TGCAGCGTTTTCGAGGGTGGAGAGACCCAGTACTTC,CSVFEGGETQYF
TRBD1,TRBV30,TRBJ2-1,NA,TGTGCCTGGAGTAGAAGGACAGGGACTGAGCAGTTCTTC,CAWSRRTGTEQFF
TRBD2,TRBV7-3,TRBJ2-1,NA,TGTGCCAGCAGCTCTCCATTAGCGGGGGGGCGTGGCAATGAGCAGTTCTTC,CASSSPLAGGRGNEQFF
TRBD1,TRBV29-1,TRBJ2-7,NA,TGCAGCGTTGAAGGGGGACAGGGCTACGAGCAGTACTTC,CSVEGGQGYEQYF
TRBD1,TRBV11-2,TRBJ1-1,NA,TGTGCCAGCAGCTTATATAAACCGGGACAGGGGACTGGTACTGAAGCTTTCTTT,CASSLYKPGQGTGTEAFF
NA,TRBV3-1/TRBV3-2,TRBJ2-2,NA,TGTGCCAGCAGCCAAACTAGCTGGCAAGTCCCCGGGGAGCTGTTTTTT,CASSQTSWQVPGELFF
TRBD2,TRBV10-3,TRBJ2-5,NA,TGTGCCACTAATTTAGGCAGCGGGAGTGACGAGACCCAGTACTTC,CATNLGSGSDETQYF
NA,TRBV5-4,TRBJ1-6,once,TGTGCCAGCAGCTTGGGGTCCGGAGCCAGGGTGGGATCACCCCTCCACTTT,CASSLGSGARVGSPLHF